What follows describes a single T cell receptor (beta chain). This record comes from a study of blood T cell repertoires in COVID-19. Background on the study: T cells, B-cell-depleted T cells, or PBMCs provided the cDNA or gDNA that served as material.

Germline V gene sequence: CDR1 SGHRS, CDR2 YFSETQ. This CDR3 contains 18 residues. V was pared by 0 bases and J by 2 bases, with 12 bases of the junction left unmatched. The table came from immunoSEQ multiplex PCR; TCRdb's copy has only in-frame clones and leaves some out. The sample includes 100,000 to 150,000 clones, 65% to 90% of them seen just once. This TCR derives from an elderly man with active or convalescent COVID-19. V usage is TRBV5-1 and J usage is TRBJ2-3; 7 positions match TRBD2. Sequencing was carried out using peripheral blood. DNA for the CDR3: TGCGCCAGCAGCTTGGCCCCCCTCAGGGAGGGACTCACAGATACGCAGTATTTT. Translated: CASSLAPLREGLTDTQYF.